This TCR beta chain was sequenced in a study of identical twins. Germline loops: CDR1 GTSNPN, CDR2 SVGIG (reference sequence). CDR3 length: 14 residues. Trimming at V came to 0 bases and at J to 2 bases, leaving 0 bases not matched to a gene. One entry per CDR3 protein, called by TCRdb with MiXCR from the 5' RACE reads. The sample has 1.5 million or so distinct CDR3 sequences, under 35% seen once; the top ten hold approximately 0.29%. This clonotype was seen only a few times. This receptor was obtained from a newborn girl in good health. The V gene is TRBV30, the J gene TRBJ2-7, with 11 bases aligning to TRBD2. The specimen was cord blood. This chain's CDR3 is CAWSVLAGAYEQYF. The CDR3 coding sequence is TGTGCCTGGAGTGTACTAGCGGGGGCCTACGAGCAGTACTTC.